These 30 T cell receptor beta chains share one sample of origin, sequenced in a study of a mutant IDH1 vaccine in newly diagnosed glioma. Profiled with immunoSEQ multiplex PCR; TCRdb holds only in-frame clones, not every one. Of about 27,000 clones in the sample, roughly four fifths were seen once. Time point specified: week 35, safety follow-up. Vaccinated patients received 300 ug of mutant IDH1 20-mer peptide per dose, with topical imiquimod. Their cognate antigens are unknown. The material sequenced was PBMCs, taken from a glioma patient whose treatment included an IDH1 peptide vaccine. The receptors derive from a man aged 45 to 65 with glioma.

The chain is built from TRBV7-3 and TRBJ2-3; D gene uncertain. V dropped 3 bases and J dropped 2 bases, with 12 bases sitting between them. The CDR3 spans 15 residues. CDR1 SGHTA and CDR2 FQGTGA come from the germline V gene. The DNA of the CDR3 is TGTGCCAGCAGCTTGGGGAATCCCTACACAGATACGCAGTATTTT. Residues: CASSLGNPYTDTQYF.

DNA for the CDR3: TGTGCCAGCTCCGCCGGACAGACAAACACTGAAGCTTTCTTT. This encodes CASSAGQTNTEAFF. The chain joins TRBV18 to TRBJ1-1; a weak D match, TRBD1 (6 bases). The CDR3 extends over 14 amino acids. The V end lost 6 bases, the J end lost 2 bases, and 13 bases lay between the germline ends. Germline loops: CDR1 KGHSH, CDR2 LQKENI.

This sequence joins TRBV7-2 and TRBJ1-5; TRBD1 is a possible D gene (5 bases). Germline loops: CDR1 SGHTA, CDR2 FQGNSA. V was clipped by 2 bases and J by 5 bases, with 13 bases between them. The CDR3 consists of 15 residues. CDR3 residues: CASSLRGEEDQPQHF. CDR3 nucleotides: TGTGCCAGCAGCTTAAGAGGGGAGGAAGATCAGCCCCAGCATTTT.

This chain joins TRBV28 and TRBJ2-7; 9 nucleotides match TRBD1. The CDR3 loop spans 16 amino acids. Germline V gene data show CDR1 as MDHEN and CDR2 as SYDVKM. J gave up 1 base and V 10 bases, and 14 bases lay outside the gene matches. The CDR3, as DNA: TGTGCCACCACACCCCCTCCGGGACAGGGATCCTACGAGCAGTACTTC. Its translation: CATTPPPGQGSYEQYF.

The CDR3, as DNA: TGTGCCATCAGTGACAGGACAGGGGGACACGAGCAGTACTTC. As protein: CAISDRTGGHEQYF. The V gene is TRBV10-3, the J gene TRBJ2-7; 10 bases map to TRBD1. Trimming removed 3 bases from V and 5 bases from J; junction bases left unmatched: 4. The CDR3 consists of 14 residues. Germline V lookup: CDR1 ENHRY, CDR2 SYGVKD.

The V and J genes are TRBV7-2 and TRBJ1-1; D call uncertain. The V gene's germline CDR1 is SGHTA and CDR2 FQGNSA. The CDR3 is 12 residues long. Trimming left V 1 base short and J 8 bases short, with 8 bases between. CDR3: CASSLGATEAFF. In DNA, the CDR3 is TGTGCCAGCAGCTTAGGCGCAACCGAAGCTTTCTTT. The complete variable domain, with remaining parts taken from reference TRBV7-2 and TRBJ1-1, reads GAGVSQSPSNKVTEKGKDVELRCDPISGHTALYWYRQSLGQGLEFLIYFQGNSAPDKSGLPSDRFSAERTGGSVSTLTIQRTQQEDSAVYLCASSLGATEAFFGQGTRLTVV.

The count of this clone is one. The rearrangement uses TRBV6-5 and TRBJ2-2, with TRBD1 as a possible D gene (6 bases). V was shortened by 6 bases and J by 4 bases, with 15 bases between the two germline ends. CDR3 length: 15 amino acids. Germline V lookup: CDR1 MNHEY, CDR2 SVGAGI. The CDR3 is CASSRRGVRTGELFF. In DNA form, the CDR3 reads TGTGCCAGCAGCCGCAGGGGAGTTCGCACCGGGGAGCTGTTTTTT.

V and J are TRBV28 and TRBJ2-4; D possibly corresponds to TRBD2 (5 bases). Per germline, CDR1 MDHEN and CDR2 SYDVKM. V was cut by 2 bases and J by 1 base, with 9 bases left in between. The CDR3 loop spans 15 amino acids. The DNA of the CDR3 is TGTGCCAGCAGTTTAGCGGGTCAGGCCAAAAACATTCAGTACTTC. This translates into CASSLAGQAKNIQYF.

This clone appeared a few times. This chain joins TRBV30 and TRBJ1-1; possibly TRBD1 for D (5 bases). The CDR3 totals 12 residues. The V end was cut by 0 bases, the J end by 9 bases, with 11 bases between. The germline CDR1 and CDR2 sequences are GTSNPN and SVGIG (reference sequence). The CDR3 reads CAWSVGPGQAFF. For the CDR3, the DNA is TGTGCCTGGAGTGTAGGCCCGGGACAAGCTTTCTTT.

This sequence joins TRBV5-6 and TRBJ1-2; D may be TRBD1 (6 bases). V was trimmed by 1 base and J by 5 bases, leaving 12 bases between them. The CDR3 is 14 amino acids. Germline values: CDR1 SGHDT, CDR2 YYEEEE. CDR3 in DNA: TGTGCCAGCAGCTTGTATAGGACAGTTTATGGCTACACCTTC. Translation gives CASSLYRTVYGYTF.

As DNA, the CDR3 is TGCGCCAGCTGTTCCGGGACAGGGGGTACAGCTGCTCGAACCACTGAAGCTTTCTTT. Its protein is CASCSGTGGTAARTTEAFF. V is TRBV5-1 and J is TRBJ1-1, with 11 bases that match TRBD1. V gave up 7 bases and J gave up 4 bases; unmatched junction bases: 21. This CDR3 is 19 amino acids long. The V gene's germline CDR1 is SGHRS and CDR2 YFSETQ.

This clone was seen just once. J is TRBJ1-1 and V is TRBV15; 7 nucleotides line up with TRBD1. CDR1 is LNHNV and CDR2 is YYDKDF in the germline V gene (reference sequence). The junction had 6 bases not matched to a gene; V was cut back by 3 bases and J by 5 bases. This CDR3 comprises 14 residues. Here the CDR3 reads CATSRRQGGTEAFF. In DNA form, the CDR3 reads TGTGCCACCAGCAGGCGGCAGGGGGGGACTGAAGCTTTCTTT.

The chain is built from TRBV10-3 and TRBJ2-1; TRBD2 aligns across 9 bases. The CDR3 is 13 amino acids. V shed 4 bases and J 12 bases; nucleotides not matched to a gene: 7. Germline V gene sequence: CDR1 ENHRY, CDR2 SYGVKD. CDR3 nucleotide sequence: TGTGCCATCAGTGGGGATAGCGGGAGTGGGCAGTTCTTC. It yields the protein CAISGDSGSGQFF.

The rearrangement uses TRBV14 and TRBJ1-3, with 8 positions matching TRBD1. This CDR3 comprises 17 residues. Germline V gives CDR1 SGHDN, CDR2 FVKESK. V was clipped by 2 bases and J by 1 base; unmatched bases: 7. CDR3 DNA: TGTGCCAGCAGCCAATTGGGACAGGCGGGATCTGGAAACACCATATATTTT. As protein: CASSQLGQAGSGNTIYF. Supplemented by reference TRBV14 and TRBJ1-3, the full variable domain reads EAGVTQFPSHSVIEKGQTVTLRCDPISGHDNLYWYRRVMGKEIKFLLHFVKESKQDESGMPNNRFLAERTGGTYSTLKVQPAELEDSGVYFCASSQLGQAGSGNTIYFGEGSWLTVV.

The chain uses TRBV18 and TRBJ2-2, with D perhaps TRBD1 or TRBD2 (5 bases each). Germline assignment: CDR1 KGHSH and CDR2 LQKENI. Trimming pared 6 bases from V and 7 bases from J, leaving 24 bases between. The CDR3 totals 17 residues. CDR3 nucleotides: TGTGCCAGCTCCCGTCGGGGCCAGGGATTTACAAGCGGGGAGCTGTTTTTT. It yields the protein CASSRRGQGFTSGELFF.

In DNA, the CDR3 is TGTGCCAGTAGTACATACACCGGGGAGCTGTTTTTT. This codes for CASSTYTGELFF. The chain has TRBV19 and TRBJ2-2; D gene uncertain. CDR3 length equals 12 residues. The germline CDR1 and CDR2 sequences are LNHDA and SQIVND (reference sequence). Trimming shortened V by 4 bases and J by 3 bases, and 3 bases separated the two germline ends. The variable domain in full, with the rest retrieved from reference TRBV19 and TRBJ2-2, is DGGITQSPKYLFRKEGQNVTLSCEQNLNHDAMYWYRQDPGQGLRLIYYSQIVNDFQKGDIAEGYSVSREKKESFPLTVTSAQKNPTAFYLCASSTYTGELFFGEGSRLTVL.

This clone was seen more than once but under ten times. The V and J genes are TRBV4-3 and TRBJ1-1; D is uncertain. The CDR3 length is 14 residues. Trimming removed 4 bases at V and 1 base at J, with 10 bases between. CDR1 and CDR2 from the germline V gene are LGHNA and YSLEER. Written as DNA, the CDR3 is TGCGCCAGCAGCCTACTGATTGAGAACACTGAAGCTTTCTTT. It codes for CASSLLIENTEAFF.

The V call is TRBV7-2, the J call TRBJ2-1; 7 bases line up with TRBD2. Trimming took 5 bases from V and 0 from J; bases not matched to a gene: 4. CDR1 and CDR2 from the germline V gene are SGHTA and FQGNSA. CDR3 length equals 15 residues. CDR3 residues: CASSVSGYSYNEQFF. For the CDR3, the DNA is TGTGCCAGCAGCGTTAGCGGGTACTCCTACAATGAGCAGTTCTTC. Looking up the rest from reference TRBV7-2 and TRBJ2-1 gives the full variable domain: GAGVSQSPSNKVTEKGKDVELRCDPISGHTALYWYRQSLGQGLEFLIYFQGNSAPDKSGLPSDRFSAERTGGSVSTLTIQRTQQEDSAVYLCASSVSGYSYNEQFFGPGTRLTVL.

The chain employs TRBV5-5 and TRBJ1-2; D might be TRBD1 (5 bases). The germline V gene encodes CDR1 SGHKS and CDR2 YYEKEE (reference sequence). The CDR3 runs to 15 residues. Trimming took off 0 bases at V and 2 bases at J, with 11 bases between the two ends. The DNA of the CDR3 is TGTGCCAGCAGCTTGGTTTTGAGGACAAACTATGGCTACACCTTC. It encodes CASSLVLRTNYGYTF.

The CDR3 protein is CASSPSIGGSSGGEETQYF. CDR3 DNA sequence: TGTGCCAGCAGCCCGAGTATAGGGGGGTCTAGCGGGGGGGAAGAGACCCAGTACTTC. This rearrangement joins TRBV5-4 to TRBJ2-5; 12 bases match TRBD2. The trim removed 4 bases at V and 3 bases at J, leaving 16 bases unmatched. CDR1 is SGHNT, CDR2 YYREEE, per germline (reference sequence). The CDR3 is 19 residues long.

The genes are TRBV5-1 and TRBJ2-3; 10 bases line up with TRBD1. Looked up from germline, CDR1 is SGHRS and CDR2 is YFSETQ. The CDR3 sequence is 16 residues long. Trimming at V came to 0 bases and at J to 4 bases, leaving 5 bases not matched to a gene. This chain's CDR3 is CASSLGQGARADTQYF. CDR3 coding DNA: TGCGCCAGCAGCTTGGGACAGGGGGCGAGGGCAGATACGCAGTATTTT. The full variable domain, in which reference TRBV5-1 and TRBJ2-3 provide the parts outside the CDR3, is KAGVTQTPRYLIKTRGQQVTLSCSPISGHRSVSWYQQTPGQGLQFLFEYFSETQRNKGNFPGRFSGRQFSNSRSEMNVSTLELGDSALYLCASSLGQGARADTQYFGPGTRLTVL.

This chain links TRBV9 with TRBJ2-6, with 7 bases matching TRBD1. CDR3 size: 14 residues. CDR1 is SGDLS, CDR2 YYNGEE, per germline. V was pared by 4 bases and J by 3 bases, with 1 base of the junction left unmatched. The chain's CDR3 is CASSRGHGANVLTF. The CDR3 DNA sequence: TGTGCCAGCAGCAGGGGGCATGGGGCCAACGTCCTGACTTTC.

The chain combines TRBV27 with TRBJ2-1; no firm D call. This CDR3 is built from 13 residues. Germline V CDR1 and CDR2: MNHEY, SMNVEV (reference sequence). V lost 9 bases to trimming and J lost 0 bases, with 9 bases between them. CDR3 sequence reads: CASRSSSYNEQFF. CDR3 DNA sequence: TGTGCCAGTCGATCGAGCTCCTACAATGAGCAGTTCTTC.

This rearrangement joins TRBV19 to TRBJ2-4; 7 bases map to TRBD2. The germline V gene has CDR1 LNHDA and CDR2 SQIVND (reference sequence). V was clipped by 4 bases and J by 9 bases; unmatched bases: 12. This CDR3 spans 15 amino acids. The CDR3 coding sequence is TGTGCCAGTAGTAGCCTGGGAGGGCCGGTGGGCATTCAGTACTTC. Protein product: CASSSLGGPVGIQYF.

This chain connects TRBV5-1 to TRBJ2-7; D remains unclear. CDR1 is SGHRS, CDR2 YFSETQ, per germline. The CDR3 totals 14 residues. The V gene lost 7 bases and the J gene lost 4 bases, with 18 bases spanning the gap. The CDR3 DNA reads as TGCGCCAGCTCAATCGGAACCGGTAGGTACGAGCAGTACTTC. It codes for CASSIGTGRYEQYF.

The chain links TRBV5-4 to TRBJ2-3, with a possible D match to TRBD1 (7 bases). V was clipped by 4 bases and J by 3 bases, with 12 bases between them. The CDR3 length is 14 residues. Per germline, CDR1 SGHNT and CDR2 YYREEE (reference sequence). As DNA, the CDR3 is TGTGCCAGCAGCGACAGGGAGGCGACAGATACGCAGTATTTT. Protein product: CASSDREATDTQYF.

CDR3 residues: CASRDFTSHGYTF. The CDR3 coding sequence is TGTGCCAGCAGGGACTTTACTTCGCATGGCTACACCTTC. The rearrangement links TRBV9 to TRBJ1-2; D not certain. CDR1 SGDLS and CDR2 YYNGEE come from the germline V gene. V shed 5 bases and J shed 6 bases, with 14 bases lying between them. CDR3 length equals 13 residues.

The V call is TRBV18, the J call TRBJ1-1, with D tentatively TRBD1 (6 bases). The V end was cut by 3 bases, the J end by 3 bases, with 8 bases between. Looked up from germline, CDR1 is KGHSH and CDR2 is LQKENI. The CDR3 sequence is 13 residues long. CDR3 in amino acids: CASSPGQDTEAFF. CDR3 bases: TGTGCCAGCTCACCGGGACAAGACACTGAAGCTTTCTTT.

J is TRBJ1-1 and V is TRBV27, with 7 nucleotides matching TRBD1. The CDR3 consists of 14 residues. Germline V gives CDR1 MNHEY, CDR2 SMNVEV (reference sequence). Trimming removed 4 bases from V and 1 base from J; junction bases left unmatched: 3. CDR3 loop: CASSSGGGNTEAFF. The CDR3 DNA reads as TGTGCCAGCAGTTCAGGGGGGGGGAACACTGAAGCTTTCTTT.

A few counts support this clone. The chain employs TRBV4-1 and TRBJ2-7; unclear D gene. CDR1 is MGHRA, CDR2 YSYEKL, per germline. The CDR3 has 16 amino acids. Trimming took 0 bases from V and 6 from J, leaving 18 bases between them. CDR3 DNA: TGCGCCAGCAGCCAAGATCCCCAAGGAGTTTGGGGCGAGCAGTACTTC. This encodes CASSQDPQGVWGEQYF.